This entry lists 6 T cell receptor beta chains sequenced from one sample in a study of early T cells in non-severe SARS-CoV-2 infection. From the 5' RACE reads, TCRdb called clonotypes with MiXCR, one entry per CDR3 protein. Of 43,000 or so distinct CDR3 sequences in the sample, under 9.5% were seen once. The sequenced material came from whole blood. Every receptor here comes from an adult who was a healthcare worker with PCR-confirmed SARS-CoV-2 infection or an uninfected control (not recorded which).

The CDR3, as DNA: TGTGCCAGCAGCTTAAACAATTCACCCCTCCACTTT. Protein product: CASSLNNSPLHF. The chain employs TRBV28 and TRBJ1-6; D gene unclear. The length of the CDR3 is 12 residues. Trimming stripped 6 bases from V and 7 bases from J, with 7 bases between. The germline CDR1 and CDR2 sequences are MDHEN and SYDVKM.

This clonotype was seen a handful of times. This chain connects TRBV7-9 to TRBJ2-7; D may correspond to TRBD1 or TRBD2 (5 bases each). CDR1 is SEHNR, CDR2 FQNEAQ, per germline (reference sequence). Trimming left V 5 bases short and J 6 bases short, with 23 bases between. The CDR3 extends over 16 amino acids. The CDR3 nucleotides read TGTGCCAGCAGCCCAGAGGACGGGACCTCCGGGTCCGAGCAGTACTTC. Its protein is CASSPEDGTSGSEQYF.

Many counts were recorded for this clonotype. The genes are TRBV18 and TRBJ1-2; the D gene is possibly TRBD1 (6 bases). CDR3 length: 15 residues. V was pared by 3 bases and J by 4 bases, with 15 bases between. CDR1 is KGHSH, CDR2 LQKENI, per germline. The CDR3 coding sequence is TGTGCCAGCTCACCCTACCGGGACACCGTCTATGGCTACACCTTC. Amino acid sequence: CASSPYRDTVYGYTF.

The chain employs TRBV2 and TRBJ2-5; D call uncertain. This CDR3 is built from 12 residues. CDR1 SNHLY and CDR2 FYNNEI come from the germline V gene. The V end lost 1 base, the J end lost 6 bases, and 6 bases lay between the germline ends. CDR3 in DNA: TGTGCCAGCAGTGAAGACAGCCAGACCCAGTACTTC. Protein sequence: CASSEDSQTQYF.

This chain joins TRBV18 and TRBJ1-1, with a weak D call TRBD1 (5 bases). Trimming removed 1 base from V and 3 bases from J, with 6 bases in between. CDR3 length: 13 residues. CDR1 is KGHSH, CDR2 LQKENI, per germline. The CDR3 is CASSPQGYTEAFF. The CDR3 nucleotides read TGTGCCAGCTCACCACAGGGGTACACTGAAGCTTTCTTT.

The table lists this clonotype with a few counts. The rearrangement uses TRBV28 and TRBJ2-3; no firm D call. V was clipped by 5 bases and J by 2 bases, with 5 bases between them. Germline values: CDR1 MDHEN, CDR2 SYDVKM. This CDR3 comprises 12 residues. CDR3 coding DNA: TGTGCCAGCAGTCCCACCACAGATACGCAGTATTTT. Its protein is CASSPTTDTQYF.